This TCR beta chain was documented in a study of response to subunit inactivated influenza vaccine. In its sample, this clonotype was seen many times. From germline, CDR1 is SGHDT and CDR2 YYEEEE. Deletions cut 5 bases from V and 0 bases from J, with 12 bases between. This CDR3 is 15 amino acids long. TCRdb re-called the RT-PCR reads through MiXCR, storing one row per CDR3 protein. The sample carries 150,000 to 200,000 distinct CDR3 sequences, around 12% recorded once. This same sample was also taken into another study, of T cells expressing NK-cell markers. That source reports: Generation of TCR beta cDNA was performed by 5'RACE template switching incorporating UMIs.

This TCR was sampled from a man over 45 who received an inactivated influenza vaccine. The genes are TRBV5-6 and TRBJ2-1; D remains ambiguous. The sequencing used CD8+ T cells sorted from PBMCs, collected 12 days after vaccination. The CDR3 sequence: CASRYFESSYNEQFF. The CDR3, as DNA: TGTGCCAGCAGGTACTTTGAGAGCTCCTACAATGAGCAGTTCTTC.